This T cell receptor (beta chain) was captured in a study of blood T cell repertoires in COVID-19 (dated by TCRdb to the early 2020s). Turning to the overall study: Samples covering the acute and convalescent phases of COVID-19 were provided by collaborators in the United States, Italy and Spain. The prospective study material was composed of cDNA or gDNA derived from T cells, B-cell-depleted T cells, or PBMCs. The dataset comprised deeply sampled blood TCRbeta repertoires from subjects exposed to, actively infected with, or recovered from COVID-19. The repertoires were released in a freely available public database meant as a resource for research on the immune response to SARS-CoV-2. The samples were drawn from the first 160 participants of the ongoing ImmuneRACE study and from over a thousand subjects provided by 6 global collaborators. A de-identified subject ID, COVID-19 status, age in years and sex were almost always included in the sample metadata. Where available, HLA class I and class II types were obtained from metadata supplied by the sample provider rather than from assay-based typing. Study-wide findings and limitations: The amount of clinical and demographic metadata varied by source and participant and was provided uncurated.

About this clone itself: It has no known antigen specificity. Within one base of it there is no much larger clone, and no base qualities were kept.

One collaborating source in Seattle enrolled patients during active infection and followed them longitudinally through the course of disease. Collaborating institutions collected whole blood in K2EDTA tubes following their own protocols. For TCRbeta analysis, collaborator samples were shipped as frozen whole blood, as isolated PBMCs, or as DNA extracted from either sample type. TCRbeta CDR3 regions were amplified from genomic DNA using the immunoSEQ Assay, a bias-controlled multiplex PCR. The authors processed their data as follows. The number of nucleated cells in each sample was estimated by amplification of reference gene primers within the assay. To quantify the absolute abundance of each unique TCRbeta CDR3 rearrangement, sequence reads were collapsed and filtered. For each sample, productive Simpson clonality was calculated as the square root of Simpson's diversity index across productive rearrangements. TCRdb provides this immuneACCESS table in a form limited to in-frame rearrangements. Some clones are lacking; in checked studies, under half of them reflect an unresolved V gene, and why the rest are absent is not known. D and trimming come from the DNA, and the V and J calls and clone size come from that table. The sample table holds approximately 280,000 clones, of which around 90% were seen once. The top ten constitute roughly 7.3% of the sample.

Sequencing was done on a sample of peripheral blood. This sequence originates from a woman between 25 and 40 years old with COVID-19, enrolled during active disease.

DNA sequence: TGTGCCAGCTCACCCTCCGACAGGGGTGTCTATGGCTACACCTTC. Translated, this gives CASSPSDRGVYGYTF. The chain links TRBV18 with TRBJ1-2; 8 junctional bases match TRBD1. V is trimmed back by 3 bases and J by 4 bases, and the junction contains 7 bases that no gene match accounts for. CDR1 and CDR2 are drawn from the germline V gene: KGHSH, LQKENI. The CDR3 measures 15 amino acids from cysteine to phenylalanine. Only CDR3 DNA remains: 45 bases, in frame from the first base.